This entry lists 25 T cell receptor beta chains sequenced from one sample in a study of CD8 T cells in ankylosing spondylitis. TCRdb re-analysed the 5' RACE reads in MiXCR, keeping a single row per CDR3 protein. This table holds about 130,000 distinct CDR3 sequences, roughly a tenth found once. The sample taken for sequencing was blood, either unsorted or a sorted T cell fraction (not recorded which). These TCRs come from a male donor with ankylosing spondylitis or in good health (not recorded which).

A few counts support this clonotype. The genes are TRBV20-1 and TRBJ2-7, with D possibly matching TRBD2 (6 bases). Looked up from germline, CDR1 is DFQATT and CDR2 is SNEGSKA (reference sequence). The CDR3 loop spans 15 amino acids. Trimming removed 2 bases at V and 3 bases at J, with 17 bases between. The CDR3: CSARQRLAGFYEQYF. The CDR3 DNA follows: TGCAGTGCTAGACAACGGTTGGCGGGATTCTACGAGCAGTACTTC.

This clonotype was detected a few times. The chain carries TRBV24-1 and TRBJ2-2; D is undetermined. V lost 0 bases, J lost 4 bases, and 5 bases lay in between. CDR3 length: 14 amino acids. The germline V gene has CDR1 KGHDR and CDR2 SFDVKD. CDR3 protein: CATSDLEITGELFF. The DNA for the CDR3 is TGTGCCACCAGTGATTTGGAGATCACCGGGGAGCTGTTTTTT.

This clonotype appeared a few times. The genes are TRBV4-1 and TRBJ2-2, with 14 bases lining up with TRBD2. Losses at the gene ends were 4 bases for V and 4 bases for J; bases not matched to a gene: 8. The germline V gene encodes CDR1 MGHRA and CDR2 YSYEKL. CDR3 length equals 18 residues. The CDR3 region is CASSRGTSGSSSTGELFF. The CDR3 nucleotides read TGCGCCAGCAGCCGCGGGACTAGCGGGAGTTCGAGCACCGGGGAGCTGTTTTTT.

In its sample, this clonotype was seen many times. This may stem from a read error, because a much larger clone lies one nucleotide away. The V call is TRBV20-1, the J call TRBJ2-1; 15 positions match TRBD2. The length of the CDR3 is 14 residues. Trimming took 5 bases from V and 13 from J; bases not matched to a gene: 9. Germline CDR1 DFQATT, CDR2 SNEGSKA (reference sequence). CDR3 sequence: CSAYPPGLAGGQFF. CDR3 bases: TGCAGTGCTTACCCTCCGGGACTAGCGGGAGGTCAGTTCTTC.

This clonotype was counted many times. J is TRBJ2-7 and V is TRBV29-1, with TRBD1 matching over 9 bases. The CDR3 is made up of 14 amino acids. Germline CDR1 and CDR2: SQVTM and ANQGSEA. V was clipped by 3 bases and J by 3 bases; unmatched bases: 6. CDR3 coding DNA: TGCAGCGTTGAGAAGAGGGACAGGGTCTACGAGCAGTACTTC. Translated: CSVEKRDRVYEQYF.

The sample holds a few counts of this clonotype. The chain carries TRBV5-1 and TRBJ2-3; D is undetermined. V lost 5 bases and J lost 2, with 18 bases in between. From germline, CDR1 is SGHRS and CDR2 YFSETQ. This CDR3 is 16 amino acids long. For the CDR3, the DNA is TGCGCCAGCAGAATGGGTCCTCAGCTCCCCACAGATACGCAGTATTTT. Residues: CASRMGPQLPTDTQYF.

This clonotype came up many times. CDR3 region: CASRQTSDGANVLTF. CDR3 in DNA: TGCGCCAGCAGACAGACTAGCGACGGGGCCAACGTCCTGACTTTC. The J gene is TRBJ2-6, the V gene TRBV5-1; TRBD2 aligns across 8 bases. Germline loops: CDR1 SGHRS, CDR2 YFSETQ. V shed 5 bases and J 4 bases; nucleotides not matched to a gene: 5. The CDR3 spans 15 residues.

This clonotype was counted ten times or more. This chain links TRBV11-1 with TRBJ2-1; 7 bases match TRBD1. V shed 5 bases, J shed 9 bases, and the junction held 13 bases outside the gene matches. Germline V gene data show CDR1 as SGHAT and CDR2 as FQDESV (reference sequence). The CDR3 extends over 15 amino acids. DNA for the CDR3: TGTGCCAGCAGCCAGACGTTACGGGACAGATCTGAGCAGTTCTTC. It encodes CASSQTLRDRSEQFF.

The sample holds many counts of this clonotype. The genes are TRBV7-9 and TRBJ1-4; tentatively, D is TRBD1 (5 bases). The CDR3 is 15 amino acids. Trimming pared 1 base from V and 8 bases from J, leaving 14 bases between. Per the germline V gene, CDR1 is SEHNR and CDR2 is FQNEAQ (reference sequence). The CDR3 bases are TGTGCCAGCAGCTTAGACCGCGCGGGGGGAGAAAAACTGTTTTTT. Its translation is CASSLDRAGGEKLFF.

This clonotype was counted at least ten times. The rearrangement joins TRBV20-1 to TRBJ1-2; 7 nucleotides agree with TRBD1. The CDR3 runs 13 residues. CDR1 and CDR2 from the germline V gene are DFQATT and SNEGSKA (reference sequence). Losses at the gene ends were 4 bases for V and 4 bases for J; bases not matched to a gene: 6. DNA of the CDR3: TGCAGTGCTATTTTAGACAGGGTCTATGGCTACACCTTC. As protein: CSAILDRVYGYTF.

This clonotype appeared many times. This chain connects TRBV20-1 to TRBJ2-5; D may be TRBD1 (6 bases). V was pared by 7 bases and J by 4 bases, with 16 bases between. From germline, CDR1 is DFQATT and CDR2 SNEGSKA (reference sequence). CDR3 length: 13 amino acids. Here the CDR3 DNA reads TGCAGTGTAGCAACAGGGTTGAGAGAGACCCAGTACTTC. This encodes CSVATGLRETQYF.

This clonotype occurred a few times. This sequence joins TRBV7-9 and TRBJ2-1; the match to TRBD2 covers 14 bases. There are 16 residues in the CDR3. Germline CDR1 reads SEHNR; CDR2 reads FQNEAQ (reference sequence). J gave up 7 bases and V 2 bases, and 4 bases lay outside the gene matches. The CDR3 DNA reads TGTGCCAGCAGCTTAAGCGGGACTAGCGGGAGAAATGAGCAGTTCTTC. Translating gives CASSLSGTSGRNEQFF. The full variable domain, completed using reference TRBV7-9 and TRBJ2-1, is DTGVSQNPRHKITKRGQNVTFRCDPISEHNRLYWYRQTLGQGPEFLTYFQNEAQLEKSRLLSDRFSAERPKGSFSTLEIQRTEQGDSAMYLCASSLSGTSGRNEQFFGPGTRLTVL.

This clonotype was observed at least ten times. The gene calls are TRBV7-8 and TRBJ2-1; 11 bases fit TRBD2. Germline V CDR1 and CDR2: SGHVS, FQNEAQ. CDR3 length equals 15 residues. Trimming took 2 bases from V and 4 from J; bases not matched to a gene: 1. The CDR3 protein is CASSLLAGGYNEQFF. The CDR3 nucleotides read TGTGCCAGCAGCTTACTAGCGGGGGGATACAATGAGCAGTTCTTC.

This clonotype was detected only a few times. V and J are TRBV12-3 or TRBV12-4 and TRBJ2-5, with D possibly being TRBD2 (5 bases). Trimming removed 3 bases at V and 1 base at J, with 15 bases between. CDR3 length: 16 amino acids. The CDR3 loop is CASSLVGENPQETQYF. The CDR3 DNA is TGTGCCAGCAGTTTGGTGGGAGAAAATCCCCAAGAGACCCAGTACTTC.

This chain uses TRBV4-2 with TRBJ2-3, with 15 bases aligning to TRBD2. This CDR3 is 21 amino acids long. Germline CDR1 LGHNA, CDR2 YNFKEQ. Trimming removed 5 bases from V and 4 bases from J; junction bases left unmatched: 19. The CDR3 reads CASSTQGLAGGPSKSADTQYF. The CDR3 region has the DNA TGTGCCAGCAGCACCCAAGGACTAGCGGGAGGGCCCTCGAAATCCGCAGATACGCAGTATTTT.

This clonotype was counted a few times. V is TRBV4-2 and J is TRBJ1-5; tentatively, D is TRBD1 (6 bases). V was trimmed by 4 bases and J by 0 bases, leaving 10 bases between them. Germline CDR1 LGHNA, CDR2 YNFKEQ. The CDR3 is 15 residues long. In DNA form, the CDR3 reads TGTGCCAGCAGCCCTCAGGGGAGTAGCAATCAGCCCCAGCATTTT. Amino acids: CASSPQGSSNQPQHF.

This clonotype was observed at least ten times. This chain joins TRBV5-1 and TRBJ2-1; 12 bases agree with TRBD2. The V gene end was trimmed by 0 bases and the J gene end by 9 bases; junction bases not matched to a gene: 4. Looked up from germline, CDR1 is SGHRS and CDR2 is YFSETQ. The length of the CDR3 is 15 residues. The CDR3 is CASSLATSGRFEQFF. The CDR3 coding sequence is TGCGCCAGCAGCTTGGCCACTAGCGGGAGGTTTGAGCAGTTCTTC.

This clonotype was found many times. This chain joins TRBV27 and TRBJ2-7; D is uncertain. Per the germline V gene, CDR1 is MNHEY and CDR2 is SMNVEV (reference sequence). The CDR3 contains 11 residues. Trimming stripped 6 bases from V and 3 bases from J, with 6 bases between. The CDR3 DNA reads TGTGCCAGCAGCCACGGCTACGAGCAGTACTTC. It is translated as CASSHGYEQYF.

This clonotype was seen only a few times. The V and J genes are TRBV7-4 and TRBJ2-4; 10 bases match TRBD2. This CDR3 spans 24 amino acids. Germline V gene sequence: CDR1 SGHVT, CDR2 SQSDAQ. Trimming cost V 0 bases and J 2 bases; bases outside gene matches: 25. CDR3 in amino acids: CASSLALLAGDSSLSSSSKNIQYF. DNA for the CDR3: TGTGCCAGCAGCTTAGCGCTCCTAGCGGGAGATTCCTCTCTCTCTTCTAGTTCCAAAAACATTCAGTACTTC.

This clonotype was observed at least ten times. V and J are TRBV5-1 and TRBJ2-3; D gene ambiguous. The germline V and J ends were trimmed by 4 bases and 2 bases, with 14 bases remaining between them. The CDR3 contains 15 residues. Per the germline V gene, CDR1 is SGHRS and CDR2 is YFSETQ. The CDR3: CASSTGRGYTDTQYF. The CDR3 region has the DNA TGCGCCAGCAGCACCGGGCGTGGCTACACAGATACGCAGTATTTT. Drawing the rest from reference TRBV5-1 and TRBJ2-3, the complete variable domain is KAGVTQTPRYLIKTRGQQVTLSCSPISGHRSVSWYQQTPGQGLQFLFEYFSETQRNKGNFPGRFSGRQFSNSRSEMNVSTLELGDSALYLCASSTGRGYTDTQYFGPGTRLTVL.

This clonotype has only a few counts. The CDR3: CSANPLQGRTEAFF. The CDR3 DNA reads TGCAGTGCTAACCCCCTGCAGGGAAGGACTGAAGCTTTCTTT. This rearrangement joins TRBV20-1 to TRBJ1-1; D might be TRBD1 (5 bases). V shed 4 bases and J shed 5 bases, with 17 bases lying between them. Per germline, CDR1 DFQATT and CDR2 SNEGSKA (reference sequence). CDR3 length equals 14 residues.

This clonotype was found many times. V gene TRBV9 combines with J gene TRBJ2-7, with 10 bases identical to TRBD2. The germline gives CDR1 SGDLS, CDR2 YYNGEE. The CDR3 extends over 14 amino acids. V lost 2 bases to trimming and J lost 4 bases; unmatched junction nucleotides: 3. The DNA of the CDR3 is TGTGCCAGCAGCGTTAGCGGGAGGTCTTACGAGCAGTACTTC. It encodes CASSVSGRSYEQYF.

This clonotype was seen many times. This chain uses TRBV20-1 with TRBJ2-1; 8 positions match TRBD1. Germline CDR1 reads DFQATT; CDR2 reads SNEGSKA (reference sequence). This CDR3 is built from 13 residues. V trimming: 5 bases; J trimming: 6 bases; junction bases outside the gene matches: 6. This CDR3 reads CSAEDRVGNEQFF. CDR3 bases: TGCAGTGCTGAGGACAGGGTGGGCAATGAGCAGTTCTTC.

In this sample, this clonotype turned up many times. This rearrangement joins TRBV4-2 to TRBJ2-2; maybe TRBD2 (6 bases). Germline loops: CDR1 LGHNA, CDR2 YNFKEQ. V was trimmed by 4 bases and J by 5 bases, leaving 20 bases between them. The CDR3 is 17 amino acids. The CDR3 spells CASSRAEGTSGTGELFF. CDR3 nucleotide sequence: TGTGCCAGCAGCCGAGCGGAGGGGACGTCTGGGACCGGGGAGCTGTTTTTT.

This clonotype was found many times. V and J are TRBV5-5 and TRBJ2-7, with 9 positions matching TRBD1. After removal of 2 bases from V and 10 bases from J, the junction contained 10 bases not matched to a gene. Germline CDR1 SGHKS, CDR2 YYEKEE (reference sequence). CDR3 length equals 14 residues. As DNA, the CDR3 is TGTGCCAGCAGCTTAATACCGGGACAGGGCTATCAGTACTTC. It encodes CASSLIPGQGYQYF. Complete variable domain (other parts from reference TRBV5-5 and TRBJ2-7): DAGVTQSPTHLIKTRGQQVTLRCSPISGHKSVSWYQQVLGQGPQFIFQYYEKEERGRGNFPDRFSARQFPNYSSELNVNALLLGDSALYLCASSLIPGQGYQYFGPGTRLTVT.